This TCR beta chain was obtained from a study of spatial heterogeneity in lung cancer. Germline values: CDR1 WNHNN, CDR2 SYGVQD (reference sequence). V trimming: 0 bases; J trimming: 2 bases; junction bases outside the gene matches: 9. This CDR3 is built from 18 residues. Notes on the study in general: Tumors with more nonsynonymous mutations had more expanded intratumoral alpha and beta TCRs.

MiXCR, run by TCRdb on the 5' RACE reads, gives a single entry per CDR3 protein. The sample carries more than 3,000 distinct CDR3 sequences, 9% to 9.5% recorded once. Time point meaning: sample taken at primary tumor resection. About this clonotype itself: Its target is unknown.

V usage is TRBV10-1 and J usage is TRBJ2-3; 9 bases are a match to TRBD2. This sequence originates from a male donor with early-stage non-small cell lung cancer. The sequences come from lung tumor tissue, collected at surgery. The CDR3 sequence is CASSESVAGVGSTDTQYF. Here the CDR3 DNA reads TGCGCCAGCAGTGAGTCTGTAGCGGGAGTAGGTTCCACAGATACGCAGTATTTT.